Given below is one T cell receptor beta chain in context. Its antigen is unknown. This sample was included in a study of cytomegalovirus exposure and HLA in healthy donors. Study-wide findings and caveats: Sequence variants that were highly shared formed a cluster that was likely a sequencing artifact.

V gave up 3 bases and J gave up 7 bases; unmatched junction bases: 12. The germline V gene encodes CDR1 SGHTS and CDR2 YDEGEE. The CDR3 has 18 residues. Use of 60 Vbeta and 13 Jbeta primers characterized the PCR. Clones were sequenced by immunoSEQ multiplex PCR, and TCRdb holds only the in-frame ones, with some missing. The sample lists around 200,000 clones, around 84% occurring once. The source material was PBMCs. V gene TRBV5-8 combines with J gene TRBJ2-1, with TRBD2 matching 14 bases. This clonotype was obtained from a woman in her forties or fifties in good health and CMV-seropositive. DNA of the CDR3: TGTGCCAGCAGCTCGGGACTAGCGGGGGTGACCCCTGGGAATGAGCAGTTCTTC. This gives the protein CASSSGLAGVTPGNEQFF. Looking up the rest from reference TRBV5-8 and TRBJ2-1 gives the full variable domain: EAGVTQSPTHLIKTRGQQATLRCSPISGHTSVYWYQQALGLGLQFLLWYDEGEERNRGNFPPRFSGRQFPNYSSELNVNALELEDSALYLCASSSGLAGVTPGNEQFFGPGTRLTVL.